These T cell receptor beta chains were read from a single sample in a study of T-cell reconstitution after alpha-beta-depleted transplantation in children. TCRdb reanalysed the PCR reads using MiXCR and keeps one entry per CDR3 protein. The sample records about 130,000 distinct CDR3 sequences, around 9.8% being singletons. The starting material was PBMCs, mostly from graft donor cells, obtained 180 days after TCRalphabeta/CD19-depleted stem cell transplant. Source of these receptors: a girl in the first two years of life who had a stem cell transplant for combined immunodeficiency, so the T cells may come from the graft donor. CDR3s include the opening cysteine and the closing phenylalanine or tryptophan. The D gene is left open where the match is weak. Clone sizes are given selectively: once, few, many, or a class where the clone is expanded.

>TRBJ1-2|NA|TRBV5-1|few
TGCGCCAGCAGCTCATACAGGGACGGCTACACCTTC
CASSSYRDGYTF
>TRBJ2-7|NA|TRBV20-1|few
TGCAGCGCCATAGCGGTGAGCTCCTACGAGCAGTACTTC
CSAIAVSSYEQYF
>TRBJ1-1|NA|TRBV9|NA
TGTGCCAGCAGCGTAGGAGGGGGGGCAATGGGTGAAGCTTTCTTT
CASSVGGGAMGEAFF
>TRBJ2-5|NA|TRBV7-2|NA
TGTGCCAGCAGCCAACAGAGCCAAGAGACCCAGTACTTC
CASSQQSQETQYF
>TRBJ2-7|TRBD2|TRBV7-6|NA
TGTGCCAGCAGCCGACTAGCGGGGGCCACCTACGAGCAGTACTTC
CASSRLAGATYEQYF
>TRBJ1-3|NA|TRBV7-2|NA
TGTGCCAGCAGCTTGGGGCGGATTGCCTCTGGAAACACCATATATTTT
CASSLGRIASGNTIYF
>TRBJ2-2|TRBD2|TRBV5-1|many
TGCGCCAGCAGCGGGACTAGCGAGTACACCGGGGAGCTGTTTTTT
CASSGTSEYTGELFF
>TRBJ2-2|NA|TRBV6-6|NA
TGTGCCACCAGGGACATGAACACCGGGGAGCTGTTTTTT
CATRDMNTGELFF
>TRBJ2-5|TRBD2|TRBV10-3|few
TGTGCCTCCTCTCTAGCGGAGAAGGAGACCCAGTACTTC
CASSLAEKETQYF
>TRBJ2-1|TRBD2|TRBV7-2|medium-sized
TGTGCCAGCAGCCGGTCCCCCGGGGGGTACAATGAGCAGTTCTTC
CASSRSPGGYNEQFF
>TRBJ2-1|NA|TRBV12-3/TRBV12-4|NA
TGTGCCAGCGGTTTAGGACAGCGGTCCTACAATGAGCAGTTCTTC
CASGLGQRSYNEQFF
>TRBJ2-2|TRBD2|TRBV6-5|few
TGTGCCAGCAGTTACGGACTAGCGTTCTCCACCGGGGAGCTGTTTTTT
CASSYGLAFSTGELFF
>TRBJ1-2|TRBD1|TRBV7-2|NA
TGTGCCAGCAGCTTGGACAGGCTAAACTATGGCTACACCTTC
CASSLDRLNYGYTF
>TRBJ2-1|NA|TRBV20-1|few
TGCAGTGCCCTGCAGGGCTACAATGAGCAGCTCTTC
CSALQGYNEQLF
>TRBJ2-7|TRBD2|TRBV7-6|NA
TGTGCCAGCAGCTCAGGACTAGCGAGTACCTACGAGCAGTACTTC
CASSSGLASTYEQYF
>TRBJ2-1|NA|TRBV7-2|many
TGTGCCAGCAGCTTAGAACAGATCTCCTACAATGAGCAGTTCTTC
CASSLEQISYNEQFF
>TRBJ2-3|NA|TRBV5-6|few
TGTGCCAGCAGCTTCTCGACTAGAACCACAGATACGCAGTATTTT
CASSFSTRTTDTQYF
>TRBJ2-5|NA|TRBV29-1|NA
TGCAGCGTGGCGGGACAAGTCAAGGAAGAGACCCAGTACTTC
CSVAGQVKEETQYF
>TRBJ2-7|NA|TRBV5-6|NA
TGTGCCAGCAGCTTCGGCCGATACGAGCAGTACTTC
CASSFGRYEQYF
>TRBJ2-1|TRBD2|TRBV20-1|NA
TGCAGTGCTAGTTCGGGACTAGCGGAATCCTACAATGAGCAGTTCTTC
CSASSGLAESYNEQFF
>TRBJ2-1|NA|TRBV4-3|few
TGCGCCAGCTCGCGGGATACCCTTTACGATGAGCAGTTCTTC
CASSRDTLYDEQFF
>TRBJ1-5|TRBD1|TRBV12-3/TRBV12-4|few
TGTGCCAGCAGTCGGACAGGGGGCCGCAATCAGCCCCAGCATTTT
CASSRTGGRNQPQHF
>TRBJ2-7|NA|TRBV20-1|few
TGCAGTGCACAACTTCCCTTAACACTCTCCTACGAGCAGTACTTC
CSAQLPLTLSYEQYF
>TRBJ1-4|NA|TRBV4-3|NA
TGCGCCAGCAGCCAAGGAGGCTATGAAAAACTGTTTTTT
CASSQGGYEKLFF
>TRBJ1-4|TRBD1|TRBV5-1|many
TGCGCCAGCAGAACTCAGGGGGCGGGAAGTGAAAAACTGTTTTTT
CASRTQGAGSEKLFF
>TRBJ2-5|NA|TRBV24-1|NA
TGTGCCACCCGAAATGGCCCAGGAGAGACCCAGTACTTC
CATRNGPGETQYF
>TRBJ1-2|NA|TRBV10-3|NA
TGTGCCATCACCCCATCCCCGGACAACTATGGCTACACCTTC
CAITPSPDNYGYTF
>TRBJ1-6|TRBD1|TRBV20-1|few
TGCAGTGCTAGCGAACCACAGGGGGTGGATAATTCACCCCTCCACTTT
CSASEPQGVDNSPLHF
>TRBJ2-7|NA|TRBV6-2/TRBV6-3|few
TGTGCCAGCAGTTCCTGGACTGACGGGGCCTACGAGCAGTACTTC
CASSSWTDGAYEQYF
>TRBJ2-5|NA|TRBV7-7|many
TGTGCCAGCAGCTCCGGACAGCCGCAAGAGACCCAGTACTTC
CASSSGQPQETQYF
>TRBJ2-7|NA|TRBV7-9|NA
TGTGCCAGCAGCTTCAGTCCTTTGGACTACGAGCAGTACTTC
CASSFSPLDYEQYF
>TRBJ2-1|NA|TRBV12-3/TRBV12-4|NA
TGTGCCAGCAGTTTCTTGGGAACTGGGGAGCAGTTCTTC
CASSFLGTGEQFF
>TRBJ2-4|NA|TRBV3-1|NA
TGTGCCAGCAGCCAAAGGGACCGTTCCAAAAACAGTCAGTACTTC
CASSQRDRSKNSQYF
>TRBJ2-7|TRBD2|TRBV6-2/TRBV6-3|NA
TGTGCCAGCAGCCGGACTAGCGGACTCTACGAGCAGTACTTC
CASSRTSGLYEQYF
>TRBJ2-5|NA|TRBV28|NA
TGTGCCAGCAGTAAGTGGTCGCTACAAGAGACCCAGTACTTC
CASSKWSLQETQYF
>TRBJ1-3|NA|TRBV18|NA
TGTGCCAGCTCAACGACAGCTGACTCTGGAAACACCATATATTTT
CASSTTADSGNTIYF
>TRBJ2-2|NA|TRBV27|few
TGTGCCAGCAGACAAGGACAGAAAACCGGGGAGCTGTTTTTT
CASRQGQKTGELFF
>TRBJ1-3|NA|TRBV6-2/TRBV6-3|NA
TGTGCCAGCGAAAGTCAATCCTCTGGAAACACCATATATTTT
CASESQSSGNTIYF
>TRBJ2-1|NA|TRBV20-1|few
TGCAGTGCTAGAGAATTACCATCCAATGAGCAGTTCTTC
CSARELPSNEQFF
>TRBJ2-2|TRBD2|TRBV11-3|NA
TGTGCCAGCAGCTTACGACTAGCGGGACGGACCGGGGAGCTGTTTTTT
CASSLRLAGRTGELFF
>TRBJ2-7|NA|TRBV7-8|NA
TGTGCCAGCAGCTTAGAGCTTCGCTCACCCTACGAGCAGTACTTC
CASSLELRSPYEQYF
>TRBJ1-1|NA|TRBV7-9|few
TGTGCCAGCAGCTCCCAATCCGAGTTTAGTGGGGCTGAAGCTTTCTTT
CASSSQSEFSGAEAFF
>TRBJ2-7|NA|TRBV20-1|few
TGCAGTGCATCGCGGCAGTTCTCATACGAGCAGTACTTC
CSASRQFSYEQYF
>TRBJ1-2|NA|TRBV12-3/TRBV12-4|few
TGTGCCAGCAGTTTGGTCGGAGTGGGGAACTATGGCTACACCTTC
CASSLVGVGNYGYTF
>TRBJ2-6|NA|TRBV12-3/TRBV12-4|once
TGTGCCAGCAGTCCCGGAGGGAACCCTGGGGACAACGTCCTGACTTTC
CASSPGGNPGDNVLTF
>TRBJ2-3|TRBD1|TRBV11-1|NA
TGTGCCAGCAGCTTGGACAGGGACACAGATACGCAGTATTTT
CASSLDRDTDTQYF
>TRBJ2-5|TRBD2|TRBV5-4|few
TGTGCCAGCAGCAAGACTAGCGGGCGGGAGACCCAGTACTTC
CASSKTSGRETQYF
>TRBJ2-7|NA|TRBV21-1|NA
TGTGCCAGCAGCAAAGGTGGGGCCTCCTACGAGCAGTACTTC
CASSKGGASYEQYF
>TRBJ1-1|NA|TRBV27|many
TGTGCCAGCAGTTTATTGGTGAACACTGAAGCTTTCTTT
CASSLLVNTEAFF
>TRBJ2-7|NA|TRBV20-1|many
TGCAGTGCTGGTATACCTTTAGCCAACTACGAGCAGTACTTC
CSAGIPLANYEQYF
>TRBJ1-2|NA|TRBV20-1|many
TGCAGTGCTAGAGACGGGGGGCGGGTCCTGCATGGCTACACCTTC
CSARDGGRVLHGYTF
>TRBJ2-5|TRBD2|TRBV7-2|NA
TGTGCCAGCAGCTTAGCTTCCCTAGCGGGGGAAGGAGAGACCCAGTACTTC
CASSLASLAGEGETQYF
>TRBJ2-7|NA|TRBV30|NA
TGTGCCTGGAGTGCCCTACTAGGTCGCGAGCAGTACTTC
CAWSALLGREQYF
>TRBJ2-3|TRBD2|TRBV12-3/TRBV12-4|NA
TGTGCCAGCAGCTTACTAGCGGGGGAACCAGATACGCAGTATTTT
CASSLLAGEPDTQYF
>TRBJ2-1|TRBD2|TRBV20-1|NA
TGCAGTGCTGTCGGGGGGACTAGCGGGCGTAATGAGCAGTTCTTC
CSAVGGTSGRNEQFF
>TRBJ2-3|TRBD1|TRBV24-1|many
TGTGCCCCACTGGGGACAGGGAAAGTACATACGCAGTATTTT
CAPLGTGKVHTQYF
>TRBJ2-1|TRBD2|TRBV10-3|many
TGTGCCATCAGTGAGTCCTCAGCGGGAGTGGGTAATGAGCAGTTCTTC
CAISESSAGVGNEQFF
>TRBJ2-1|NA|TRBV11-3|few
TGTGCCAGCAGTTTAGAGGGTTCGGCGCAGTTCTTC
CASSLEGSAQFF
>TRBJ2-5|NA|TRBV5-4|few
TGTGCCAGCAGCCCGGACGGCAGAGGGGAGACCCAGTACTTC
CASSPDGRGETQYF
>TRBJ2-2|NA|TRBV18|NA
TGTGCCAGCTCACCACGGGAAGCTTCCGGCACCGGGGAGCTGTTTTTT
CASSPREASGTGELFF